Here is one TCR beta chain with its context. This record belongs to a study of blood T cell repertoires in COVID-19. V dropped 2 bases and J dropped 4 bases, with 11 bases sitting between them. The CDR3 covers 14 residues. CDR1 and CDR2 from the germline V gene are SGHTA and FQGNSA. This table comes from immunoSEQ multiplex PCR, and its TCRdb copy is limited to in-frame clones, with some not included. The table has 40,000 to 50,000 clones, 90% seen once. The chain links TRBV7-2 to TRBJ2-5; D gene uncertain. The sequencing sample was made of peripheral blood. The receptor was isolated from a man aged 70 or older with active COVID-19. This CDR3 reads CASSLPVRGETQYF. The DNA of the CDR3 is TGTGCCAGCAGCTTACCCGTTCGAGGAGAGACCCAGTACTTC.